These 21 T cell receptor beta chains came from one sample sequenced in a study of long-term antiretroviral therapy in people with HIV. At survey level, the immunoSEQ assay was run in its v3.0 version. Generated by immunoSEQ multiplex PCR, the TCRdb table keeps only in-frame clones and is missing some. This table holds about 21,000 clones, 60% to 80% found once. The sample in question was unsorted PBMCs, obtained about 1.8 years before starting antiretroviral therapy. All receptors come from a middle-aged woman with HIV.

CDR3: CASSETGNGETQYF. The CDR3 bases are TGCGCCAGCAGTGAGACAGGAAATGGGGAGACCCAGTACTTC. This chain uses TRBV10-1 with TRBJ2-5; TRBD1 might be the D (5 bases). The germline V gene has CDR1 WNHNN and CDR2 SYGVQD (reference sequence). The V end was cut by 2 bases, the J end by 5 bases, with 12 bases between. This CDR3 comprises 14 residues.

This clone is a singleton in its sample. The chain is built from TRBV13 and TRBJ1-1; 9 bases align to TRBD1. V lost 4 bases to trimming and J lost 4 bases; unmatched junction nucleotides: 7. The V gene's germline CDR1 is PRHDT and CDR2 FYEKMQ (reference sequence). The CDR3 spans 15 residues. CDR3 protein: CASSSLDRGSTEAFF. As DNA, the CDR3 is TGTGCCAGCAGCTCACTGGACAGGGGAAGCACTGAAGCTTTCTTT.

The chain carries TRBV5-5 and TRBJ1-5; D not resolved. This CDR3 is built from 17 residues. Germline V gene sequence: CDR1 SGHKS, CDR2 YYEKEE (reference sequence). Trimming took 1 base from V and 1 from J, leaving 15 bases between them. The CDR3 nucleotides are TGTGCCAGCAGCTTGTTACAGCTCGGGGTGAGCAATCAGCCCCAGCATTTT. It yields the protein CASSLLQLGVSNQPQHF.

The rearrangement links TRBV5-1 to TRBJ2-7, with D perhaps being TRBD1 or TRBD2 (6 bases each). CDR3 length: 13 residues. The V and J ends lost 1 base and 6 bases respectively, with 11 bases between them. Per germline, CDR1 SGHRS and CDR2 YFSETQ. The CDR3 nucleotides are TGCGCCAGCAGCTTGCCAAAGGGGGGCGAGCAGTACTTC. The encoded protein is CASSLPKGGEQYF. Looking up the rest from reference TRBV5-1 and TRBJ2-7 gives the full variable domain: KAGVTQTPRYLIKTRGQQVTLSCSPISGHRSVSWYQQTPGQGLQFLFEYFSETQRNKGNFPGRFSGRQFSNSRSEMNVSTLELGDSALYLCASSLPKGGEQYFGPGTRLTVT.

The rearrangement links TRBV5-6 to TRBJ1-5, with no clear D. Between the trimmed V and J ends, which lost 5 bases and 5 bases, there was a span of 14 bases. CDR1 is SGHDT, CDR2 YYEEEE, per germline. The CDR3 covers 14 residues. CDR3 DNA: TGTGCCAGCAGTTTGAGGGCAAGCGATCAGCCCCAGCATTTT. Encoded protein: CASSLRASDQPQHF.

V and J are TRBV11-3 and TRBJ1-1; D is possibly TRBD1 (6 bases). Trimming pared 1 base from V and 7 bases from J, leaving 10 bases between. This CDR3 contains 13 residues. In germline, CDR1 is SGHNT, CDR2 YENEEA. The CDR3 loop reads CASSLAQGSEAFF. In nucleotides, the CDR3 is TGTGCCAGCAGCTTAGCTCAGGGGAGTGAAGCTTTCTTT.

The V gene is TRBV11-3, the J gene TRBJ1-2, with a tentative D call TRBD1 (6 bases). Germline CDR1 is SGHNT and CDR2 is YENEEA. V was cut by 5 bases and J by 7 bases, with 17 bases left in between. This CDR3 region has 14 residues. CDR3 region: CASSHRQEPSGYTF. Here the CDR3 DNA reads TGTGCCAGCAGCCATCGACAGGAACCCTCTGGCTACACCTTC.

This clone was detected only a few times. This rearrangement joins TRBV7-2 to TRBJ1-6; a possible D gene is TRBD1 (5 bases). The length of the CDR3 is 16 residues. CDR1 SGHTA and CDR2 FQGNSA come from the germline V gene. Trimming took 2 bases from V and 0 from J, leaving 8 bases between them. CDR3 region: CASSLSDSSYNSPLHF. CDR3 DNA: TGTGCCAGCAGCTTATCTGACAGCTCCTATAATTCACCCCTCCACTTT. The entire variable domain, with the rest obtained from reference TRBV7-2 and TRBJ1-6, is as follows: GAGVSQSPSNKVTEKGKDVELRCDPISGHTALYWYRQSLGQGLEFLIYFQGNSAPDKSGLPSDRFSAERTGGSVSTLTIQRTQQEDSAVYLCASSLSDSSYNSPLHFGNGTRLTVT.

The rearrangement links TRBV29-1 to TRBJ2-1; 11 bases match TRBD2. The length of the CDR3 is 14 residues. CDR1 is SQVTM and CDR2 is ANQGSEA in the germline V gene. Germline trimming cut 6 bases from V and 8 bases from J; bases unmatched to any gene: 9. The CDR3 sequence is CSVSTSGEWDEQFF. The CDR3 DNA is TGCAGCGTGTCGACTAGCGGGGAATGGGATGAGCAGTTCTTC.

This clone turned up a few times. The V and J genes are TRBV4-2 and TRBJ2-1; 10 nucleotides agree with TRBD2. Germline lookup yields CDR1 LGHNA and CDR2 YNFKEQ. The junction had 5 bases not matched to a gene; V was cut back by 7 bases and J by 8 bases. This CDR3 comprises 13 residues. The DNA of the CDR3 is TGTGCCAGCAAGCTAGCGGGAGATCATGAGCAGTTCTTC. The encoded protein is CASKLAGDHEQFF.

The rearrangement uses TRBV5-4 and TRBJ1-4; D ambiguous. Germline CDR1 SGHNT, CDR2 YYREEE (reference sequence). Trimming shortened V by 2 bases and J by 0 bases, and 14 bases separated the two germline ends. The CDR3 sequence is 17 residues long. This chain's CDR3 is CASSFVGIGATNEKLFF. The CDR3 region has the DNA TGTGCCAGCAGCTTTGTTGGTATTGGAGCAACTAATGAAAAACTGTTTTTT.

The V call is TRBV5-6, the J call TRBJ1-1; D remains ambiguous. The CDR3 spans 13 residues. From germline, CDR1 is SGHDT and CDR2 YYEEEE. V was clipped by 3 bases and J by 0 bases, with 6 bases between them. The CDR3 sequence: CASSSSVNTEAFF. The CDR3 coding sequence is TGTGCCAGCAGCTCCTCGGTGAACACTGAAGCTTTCTTT.

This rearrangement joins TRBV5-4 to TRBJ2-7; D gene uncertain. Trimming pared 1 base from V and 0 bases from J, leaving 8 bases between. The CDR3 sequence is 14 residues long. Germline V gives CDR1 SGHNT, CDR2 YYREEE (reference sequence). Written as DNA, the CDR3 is TGTGCCAGCAGCTTGTCGGCCTTCTCCTACGAGCAGTACTTC. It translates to CASSLSAFSYEQYF.

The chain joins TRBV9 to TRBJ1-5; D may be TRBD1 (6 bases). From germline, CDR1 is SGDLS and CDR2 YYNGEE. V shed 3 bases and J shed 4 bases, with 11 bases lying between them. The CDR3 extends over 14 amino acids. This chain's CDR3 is CASSATGLNQPQHF. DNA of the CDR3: TGTGCCAGCAGCGCAACAGGGTTAAATCAGCCCCAGCATTTT. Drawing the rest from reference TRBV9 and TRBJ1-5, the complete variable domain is DSGVTQTPKHLITATGQRVTLRCSPRSGDLSVYWYQQSLDQGLQFLIQYYNGEERAKGNILERFSAQQFPDLHSELNLSSLELGDSALYFCASSATGLNQPQHFGDGTRLSIL.

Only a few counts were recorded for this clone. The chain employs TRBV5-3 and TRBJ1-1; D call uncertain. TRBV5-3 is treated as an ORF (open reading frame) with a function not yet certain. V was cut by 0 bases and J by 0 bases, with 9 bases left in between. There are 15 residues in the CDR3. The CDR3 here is CARSLVAGLNTEAFF. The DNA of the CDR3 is TGTGCCAGAAGCTTGGTAGCGGGCCTGAACACTGAAGCTTTCTTT.

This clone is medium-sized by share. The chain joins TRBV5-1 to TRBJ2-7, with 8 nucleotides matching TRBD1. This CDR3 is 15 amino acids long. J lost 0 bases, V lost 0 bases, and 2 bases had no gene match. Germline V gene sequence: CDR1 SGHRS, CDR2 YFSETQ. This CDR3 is CASSLAGQASYEQYF. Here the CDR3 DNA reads TGCGCCAGCAGCTTGGCGGGACAGGCCTCCTACGAGCAGTACTTC.

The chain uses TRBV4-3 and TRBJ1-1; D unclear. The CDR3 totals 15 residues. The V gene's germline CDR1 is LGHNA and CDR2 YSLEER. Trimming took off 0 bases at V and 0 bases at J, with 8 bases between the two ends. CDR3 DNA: TGCGCCAGCAGCCAAGAAGACCGCATGAACACTGAAGCTTTCTTT. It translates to CASSQEDRMNTEAFF.

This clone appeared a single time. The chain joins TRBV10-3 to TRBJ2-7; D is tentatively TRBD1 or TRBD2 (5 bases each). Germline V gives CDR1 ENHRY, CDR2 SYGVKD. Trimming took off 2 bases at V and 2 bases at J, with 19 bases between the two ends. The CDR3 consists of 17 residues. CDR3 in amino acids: CAISEELTGPWAYEQYF. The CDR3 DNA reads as TGTGCCATCAGTGAGGAGCTCACGGGGCCCTGGGCCTACGAGCAGTACTTC.

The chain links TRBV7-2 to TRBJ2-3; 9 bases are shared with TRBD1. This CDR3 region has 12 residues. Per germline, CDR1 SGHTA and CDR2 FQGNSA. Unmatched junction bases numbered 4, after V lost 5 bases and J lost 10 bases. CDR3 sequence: CASSETGGSQYF. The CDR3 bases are TGTGCCAGCAGCGAGACAGGGGGATCGCAGTATTTT.

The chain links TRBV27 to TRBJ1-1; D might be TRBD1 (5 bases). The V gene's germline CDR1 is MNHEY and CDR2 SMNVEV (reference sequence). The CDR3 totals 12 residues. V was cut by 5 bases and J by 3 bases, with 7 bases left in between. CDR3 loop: CASSPGYTEAFF. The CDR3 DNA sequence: TGTGCCAGCAGTCCAGGGTACACTGAAGCTTTCTTT.

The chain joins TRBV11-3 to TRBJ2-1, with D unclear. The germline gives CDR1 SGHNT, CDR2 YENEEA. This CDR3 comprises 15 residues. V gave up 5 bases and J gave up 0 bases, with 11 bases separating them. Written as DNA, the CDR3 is TGTGCCAGCAGCCCAGACTGGAGCTCCTACAATGAGCAGTTCTTC. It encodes CASSPDWSSYNEQFF.